The clone carrying this TCR beta chain was picked up many times. Its target is not known. The data were obtained in a study of T cell repertoires in cytomegalovirus infection. Study in general: It was the public TCR beta signatures that indicated both CMV infection and matching HLA type. Findings and limits, study-wide: The cumulative frequency of public TCR beta families identified carriers of CMV plus the relevant HLA. The response measured ex vivo was dominated by TCR beta clonotypes (HLA-C-restricted and CMV-specific).

MiXCR was run by TCRdb on the reads, yielding one entry per CDR3 protein. The sample carries more than 350,000 distinct CDR3 sequences, approximately 32% recorded once. Germline V lookup: CDR1 SGHVS, CDR2 FNYEAQ. There are 15 residues in the CDR3. Trimming removed 5 bases from V and 5 bases from J; junction bases left unmatched: 8. The sequence came from a human donor in good health (CMV status not recorded). Some clones in this sample may be carry-over from other donors' samples. The chain carries TRBV7-6 and TRBJ1-4; 7 bases align to TRBD1. The sample comprised PBMCs. The CDR3 DNA reads TGTGCCAGCAGCCTCTGGGCGGACAGGAATGAAAAACTGTTTTTT. Its protein product is CASSLWADRNEKLFF.